The 24 T cell receptor beta chains listed next were all sequenced from one sample in a study of blood T cell repertoires in COVID-19. The protocol was immunoSEQ multiplex PCR, while the TCRdb copy is restricted to in-frame clones and leaves out a portion. Of around 260,000 clones detected, under 85% appear once; the ten largest clones hold 0.87%. Sequencing input: peripheral blood. These receptors came from a human donor with COVID-19, enrolled during active disease. The donor label of this sample is uncertain.

The chain is built from TRBV6-7 and TRBJ2-5; 9 bases are shared with TRBD2. TRBV6-7 is annotated as an ORF whose role is uncertain. V dropped 2 bases and J dropped 0; count of bases not matched to a gene: 16. The CDR3 has 20 amino acids. This CDR3 reads CASSYVVTSGPIRYQETQYF. The CDR3 DNA reads as TGTGCCAGCAGTTACGTAGTGACTAGCGGACCGATACGATACCAAGAGACCCAGTACTTC.

The CDR3 DNA reads TGTGCCAGCAGCTTGAATACAGGGGCCGGCACTGAAGCTTTCTTT. The encoded protein is CASSLNTGAGTEAFF. The chain combines TRBV11-2 with TRBJ1-1, with 7 bases aligning to TRBD1. After removal of 3 bases from V and 4 bases from J, the junction contained 8 bases not matched to a gene. The CDR3 runs to 15 residues. The germline gives CDR1 SGHAT, CDR2 FQNNGV.

CDR3 amino acids: CASRWAFNQPQHF. CDR3 DNA sequence: TGTGCCAGCCGCTGGGCCTTTAATCAGCCCCAGCATTTT. J is TRBJ1-5 and V is TRBV28; no firm D call. This CDR3 spans 13 amino acids. The germline gives CDR1 MDHEN, CDR2 SYDVKM. Trimming shortened V by 8 bases and J by 4 bases, and 12 bases separated the two germline ends.

This rearrangement joins TRBV3-1 (or the pseudogene TRBV3-2) to TRBJ1-3; TRBD1 aligns across 8 bases. This CDR3 has 14 residues. The V segment lost 3 bases and the J segment 4 bases; nucleotides outside the gene matches: 2. Germline lookup yields CDR1 LGHDT and CDR2 YNNKEL (reference sequence). CDR3 DNA: TGTGCCAGCAGCCAGGGACAGGACGGAAACACCATATATTTT. Its protein product is CASSQGQDGNTIYF.

V is TRBV6-1 and J is TRBJ1-3; 7 nucleotides match TRBD1. Germline values: CDR1 MNHNS, CDR2 SASEGT. V shed 4 bases, J shed 0 bases, and the junction held 6 bases outside the gene matches. This CDR3 has 16 residues. CDR3 bases: TGTGCCAGCAGTGTAGGACAGGATTACTCTGGAAACACCATATATTTT. This sequence encodes CASSVGQDYSGNTIYF.

The V gene is TRBV5-1, the J gene TRBJ1-6; D may be TRBD1 (6 bases). V was cut by 1 base and J by 0 bases, with 11 bases left in between. From germline, CDR1 is SGHRS and CDR2 YFSETQ. The CDR3 is made up of 17 amino acids. CDR3 coding DNA: TGCGCCAGCAGCTTGTCCAGGGGCAACTCCTATAATTCACCCCTCCACTTT. Translated: CASSLSRGNSYNSPLHF. Full variable domain (missing parts from reference TRBV5-1 and TRBJ1-6): KAGVTQTPRYLIKTRGQQVTLSCSPISGHRSVSWYQQTPGQGLQFLFEYFSETQRNKGNFPGRFSGRQFSNSRSEMNVSTLELGDSALYLCASSLSRGNSYNSPLHFGNGTRLTVT.

CDR3 DNA sequence: TGTGCCAGCAGTAGTACGTCGTGGCTAGCTAACACCGGGGAGCTGTTTTTT. The encoded protein is CASSSTSWLANTGELFF. This rearrangement joins TRBV27 to TRBJ2-2; D might be TRBD2 (5 bases). The V and J ends lost 5 bases and 2 bases respectively, with 18 bases between them. CDR1 is MNHEY, CDR2 SMNVEV, per germline (reference sequence). The CDR3 is 17 residues long.

The chain couples TRBV6-5 to TRBJ2-5; 9 bases match TRBD1. The V gene end was trimmed by 4 bases and the J gene end by 4 bases; junction bases not matched to a gene: 4. Germline CDR1 MNHEY, CDR2 SVGAGI. The CDR3 runs to 14 residues. The CDR3 spells CASSWGQGGETQYF. DNA of the CDR3: TGTGCCAGCAGTTGGGGACAGGGTGGAGAGACCCAGTACTTC.

This chain uses TRBV29-1 with TRBJ1-4, with D possibly being TRBD1 (5 bases). The CDR3 runs 14 residues. The V end lost 4 bases, the J end lost 2 bases, and 11 bases lay between the germline ends. CDR1 SQVTM and CDR2 ANQGSEA come from the germline V gene. Written as DNA, the CDR3 is TGCAGCGTTGCTCGTGGGGCGACTAATGAAAAACTGTTTTTT. Residues: CSVARGATNEKLFF.

To note about this clone: Other DNA variants within this sample encode the same CDR3. The rearrangement links TRBV5-1 to TRBJ1-1; 7 bases are a match to TRBD1. Germline CDR1 and CDR2: SGHRS and YFSETQ. Trimming removed 0 bases from V and 1 base from J; junction bases left unmatched: 3. The length of the CDR3 is 15 residues. CDR3 sequence: CASSLAWTGNTEAFF. CDR3 nucleotide sequence: TGCGCCAGCAGCTTGGCCTGGACAGGGAACACTGAAGCTTTCTTT.

This chain links TRBV19 with TRBJ2-1, with 12 positions matching TRBD2. The junction had 5 bases not matched to a gene; V was cut back by 7 bases and J by 7 bases. There are 14 residues in the CDR3. Germline CDR1 is LNHDA and CDR2 is SQIVND (reference sequence). The CDR3, as DNA: TGTGCCAGTACCCTTCTAGCGGGAGGGAATGAGCAGTTCTTC. Amino acid sequence: CASTLLAGGNEQFF.

The chain employs TRBV20-1 and TRBJ1-5; D remains unclear. The germline CDR1 and CDR2 sequences are DFQATT and SNEGSKA (reference sequence). The CDR3 extends over 11 amino acids. V shed 5 bases and J shed 4 bases, with 6 bases lying between them. The CDR3 sequence is CSAGPNQPQHF. The CDR3 DNA is TGCAGTGCTGGCCCTAATCAGCCCCAGCATTTT.

V gene TRBV6-5 combines with J gene TRBJ2-2; 7 positions agree with TRBD2. V lost 7 bases and J lost 4; bases outside the gene matches: 6. From germline, CDR1 is MNHEY and CDR2 SVGAGI. The CDR3 is 14 residues long. The CDR3 sequence is CASTAGVSTGELFF. The CDR3 nucleotides are TGTGCCAGCACGGCGGGAGTAAGCACCGGGGAGCTGTTTTTT.

The chain carries TRBV30 and TRBJ1-2, with D perhaps TRBD1 (6 bases). The CDR3 runs 13 residues. CDR1 GTSNPN and CDR2 SVGIG come from the germline V gene (reference sequence). Trimming cost V 7 bases and J 5 bases, with 17 bases left between them. In DNA, the CDR3 is TGTGCCTACGAGACCGGGACAAGATATGGCTACACCTTC. It yields the protein CAYETGTRYGYTF.

The chain couples TRBV2 to TRBJ1-1; tentative D call: TRBD1 (5 bases). V dropped 4 bases and J dropped 8 bases, with 11 bases sitting between them. CDR3 length: 12 amino acids. Germline CDR1 and CDR2: SNHLY and FYNNEI. CDR3 region: CASSVRQLEAFF. The CDR3 DNA reads as TGTGCCAGCAGTGTCAGACAGTTAGAAGCTTTCTTT.

The chain couples TRBV7-9 to TRBJ2-3, with a weak D call TRBD1 (5 bases). The CDR3 covers 15 residues. Germline V CDR1 and CDR2: SEHNR, FQNEAQ (reference sequence). V was clipped by 5 bases and J by 2 bases, with 14 bases between them. CDR3 coding DNA: TGTGCCAGCAGCGACGACAGAATATTCACAGATACGCAGTATTTT. Amino acid sequence: CASSDDRIFTDTQYF.

The V and J genes are TRBV5-1 and TRBJ2-3, with 9 bases fitting TRBD2. Germline CDR1 and CDR2: SGHRS and YFSETQ. The CDR3 is 17 amino acids. Unmatched junction bases numbered 14, after V lost 4 bases and J lost 5 bases. The CDR3 is CASSPKTSGNNGDTQYF. CDR3 bases: TGCGCCAGCAGCCCCAAGACTAGCGGAAACAATGGAGATACGCAGTATTTT.

This clone showed up many times. The rearrangement uses TRBV5-1 and TRBJ2-7; D uncertain. There are 14 residues in the CDR3. CDR1 is SGHRS, CDR2 YFSETQ, per germline. V lost 0 bases and J 4 bases, leaving 11 bases between the germline ends. The CDR3 loop is CASSLAIGDYEQYF. The DNA for the CDR3 is TGCGCCAGCAGCTTGGCAATAGGAGATTACGAGCAGTACTTC.

This clone has just one count. V is TRBV5-1 and J is TRBJ2-2, with no clear D. The CDR3 extends over 13 amino acids. Trimming pared 3 bases from V and 4 bases from J, leaving 7 bases between. Germline V gene data show CDR1 as SGHRS and CDR2 as YFSETQ. The CDR3: CASSSPITGELFF. The CDR3 coding sequence is TGCGCCAGCAGCTCTCCTATCACCGGGGAGCTGTTTTTT. Based on the CDR3 plus reference TRBV5-1 and TRBJ2-2, the full variable domain is KAGVTQTPRYLIKTRGQQVTLSCSPISGHRSVSWYQQTPGQGLQFLFEYFSETQRNKGNFPGRFSGRQFSNSRSEMNVSTLELGDSALYLCASSSPITGELFFGEGSRLTVL.

The V gene is TRBV7-9, the J gene TRBJ1-2; 9 bases line up with TRBD1. V trimming: 5 bases; J trimming: 11 bases; junction bases outside the gene matches: 12. Germline CDR1 and CDR2: SEHNR and FQNEAQ (reference sequence). CDR3 length: 14 residues. CDR3 sequence: CASSLGGQGVSYTF. In nucleotides, the CDR3 is TGTGCCAGCAGCCTGGGGGGACAGGGTGTCTCGTACACCTTC.

The rearrangement joins TRBV6-6 to TRBJ1-1, with a possible D match to TRBD1 (5 bases). Germline values: CDR1 MNHNY, CDR2 SVGAGI (reference sequence). The CDR3 has 16 residues. The ends were cut back, 6 bases at V and 0 bases at J, with 17 bases in the middle. CDR3 sequence (DNA): TGTGCCAGCAGACCCTTTCCGGGACTGCTGAACACTGAAGCTTTCTTT. Its translation is CASRPFPGLLNTEAFF.

This chain links TRBV10-3 with TRBJ1-6; weak D call: TRBD1 (5 bases). Trimming removed 2 bases from V and 7 bases from J, with 12 bases in between. Germline CDR1 reads ENHRY; CDR2 reads SYGVKD. The CDR3 length is 15 residues. CDR3 nucleotides: TGTGCCATCAGTGAGGGGGCAGGGCAAAATTCACCCCTCCACTTT. Protein: CAISEGAGQNSPLHF.

This clone has just a few counts. The rearrangement uses TRBV27 and TRBJ1-6; 11 nucleotides align to TRBD1. The CDR3 runs 17 residues. Trimming took 3 bases from V and 0 from J; bases not matched to a gene: 1. CDR1 is MNHEY, CDR2 SMNVEV, per germline (reference sequence). CDR3 sequence (DNA): TGTGCCAGCAGTTTCGGGACAGGGGGCTCCTATAATTCACCCCTCCACTTT. This sequence encodes CASSFGTGGSYNSPLHF.

This chain links TRBV28 with TRBJ1-4, with a possible D match to TRBD1 (6 bases). V gave up 4 bases and J gave up 5 bases, with 14 bases separating them. Germline V CDR1 and CDR2: MDHEN, SYDVKM. The CDR3 is 15 amino acids. CDR3 region: CASSSDRQQNEKLFF. The CDR3 region has the DNA TGTGCCAGCAGTTCGGACAGACAGCAGAATGAAAAACTGTTTTTT.